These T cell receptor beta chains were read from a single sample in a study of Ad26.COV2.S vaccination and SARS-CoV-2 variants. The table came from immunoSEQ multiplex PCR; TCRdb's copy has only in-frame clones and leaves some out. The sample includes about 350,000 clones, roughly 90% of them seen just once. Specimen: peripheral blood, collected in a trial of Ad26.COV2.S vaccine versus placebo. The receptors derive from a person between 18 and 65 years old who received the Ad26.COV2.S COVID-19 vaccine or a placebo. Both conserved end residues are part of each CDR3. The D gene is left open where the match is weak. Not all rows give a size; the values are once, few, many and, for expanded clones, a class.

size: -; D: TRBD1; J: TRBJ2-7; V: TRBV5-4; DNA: TGTGCCAGCAGCTTGGCCTGGGACAGGGAATCCTACGAGCAGTACTTC; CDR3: CASSLAWDRESYEQYF
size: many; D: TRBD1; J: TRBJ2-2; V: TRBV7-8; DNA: TGTGCCAGCAGCCCGATCACGGACAGGGCGGGCCCCTGGCCAATCGGGGAGCTGTTTTTT; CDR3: CASSPITDRAGPWPIGELFF
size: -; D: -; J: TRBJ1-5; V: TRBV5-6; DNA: TGTGCCAGCAGCTTCGGGGGGCTCAGTCAGCCCCAGCATTTT; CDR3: CASSFGGLSQPQHF
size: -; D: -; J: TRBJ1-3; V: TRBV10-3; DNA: TGTGCCATCAGTGAGGTGGTTGCTGGAAACACCATATATTTT; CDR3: CAISEVVAGNTIYF
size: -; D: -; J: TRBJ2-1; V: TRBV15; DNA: TGTGCCACCAGCGGGGGCCGGGAAGCGGGACTCTACAATGAGCAGTTCTTC; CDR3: CATSGGREAGLYNEQFF
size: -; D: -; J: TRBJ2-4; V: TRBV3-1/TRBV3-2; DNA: TGTGCCAGCAGCCAAGATGCAATTGCCAAAAACATTCAGTACTTC; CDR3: CASSQDAIAKNIQYF
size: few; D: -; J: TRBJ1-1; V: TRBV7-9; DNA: TGTGCCAGCAGCCGAAACCCGGGACACCCGGGAGCTTTCTTT; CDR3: CASSRNPGHPGAFF
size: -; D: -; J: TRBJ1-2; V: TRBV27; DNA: TGTGCCAGCAGTTTATCAGGTGGGCGAGGCTACACCTTC; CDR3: CASSLSGGRGYTF
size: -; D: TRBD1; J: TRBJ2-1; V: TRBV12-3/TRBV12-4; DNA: TGTGCCAGCAGTTTGGACAGGTTTGGTGAGCAGTTCTTC; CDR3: CASSLDRFGEQFF
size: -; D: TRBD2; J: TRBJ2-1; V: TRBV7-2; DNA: TGTGCCAGCAGCCCGCCGGGACTAGCGGGAGGACGGGCTAAGGAGCAGTTCTTC; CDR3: CASSPPGLAGGRAKEQFF
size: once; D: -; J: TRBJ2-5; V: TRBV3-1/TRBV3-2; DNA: TGTGCCAGCAGCCAGGACCTAAAAGAGACCCAGTACTTC; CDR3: CASSQDLKETQYF
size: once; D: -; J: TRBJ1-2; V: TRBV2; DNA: TGTGCCGGAAGACAGGAATACTATGGCTACACCTTC; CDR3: CAGRQEYYGYTF
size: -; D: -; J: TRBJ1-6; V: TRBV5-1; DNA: TGCGCCAGCAGCCTACAGGGCGGGGGAAACAATTCACCCCTCCACTTT; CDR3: CASSLQGGGNNSPLHF
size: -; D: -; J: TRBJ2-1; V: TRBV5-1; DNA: TGCGCCAGCAGCTTGGGAGTTGGACACCTTTTCAATGAGCAGTTCTTC; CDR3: CASSLGVGHLFNEQFF
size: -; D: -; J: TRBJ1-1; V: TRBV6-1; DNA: TGTGCCAGCAGTGAAGGGTTGGAGGGGGTCACTGAAGCTTTCTTT; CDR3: CASSEGLEGVTEAFF
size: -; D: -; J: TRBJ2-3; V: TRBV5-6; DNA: TGTGCCAGCAGCTGGCTGGGAGTTCCCATTGACACAGATACGCAGTATTTT; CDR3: CASSWLGVPIDTDTQYF
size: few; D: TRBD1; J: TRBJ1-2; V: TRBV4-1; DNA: TGCGCCAGCAGCCACCTCATACCGGGACAGGGAATCTATGGCTACACCTTC; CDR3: CASSHLIPGQGIYGYTF
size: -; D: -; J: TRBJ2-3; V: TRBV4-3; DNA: TGCGCCAGCAGCCAAGACCCGGGCCGATCGGCGGGAGATACGCAGTATTTT; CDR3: CASSQDPGRSAGDTQYF
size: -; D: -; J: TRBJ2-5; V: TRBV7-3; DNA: TGTGCCAGCAGCTTAAGATCAGGGGAAGCGGAGACCCAGTACTTC; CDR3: CASSLRSGEAETQYF
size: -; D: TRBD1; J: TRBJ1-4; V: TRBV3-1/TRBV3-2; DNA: TGTGCCAGCAGCCACTCCAGCTTTACAGGGGGCTCTAATGAAAAACTGTTTTTT; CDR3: CASSHSSFTGGSNEKLFF
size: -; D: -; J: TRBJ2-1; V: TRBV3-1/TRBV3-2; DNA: TGTGCCAGCAGCCTTTGGTCCGGGAGCTCCTACAATGAGCAGTTCTTC; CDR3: CASSLWSGSSYNEQFF
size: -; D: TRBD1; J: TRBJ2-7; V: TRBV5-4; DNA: TGTGCCAGCAGCTTGGCCCGGGGACAGGGGGGTTCCTACGAGCAGTACTTC; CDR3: CASSLARGQGGSYEQYF
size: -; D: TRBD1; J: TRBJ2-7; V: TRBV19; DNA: TGTGCCAGTAGTATAGATCTCAGGACAGGGTCCTACGAGCAGTACTTC; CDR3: CASSIDLRTGSYEQYF
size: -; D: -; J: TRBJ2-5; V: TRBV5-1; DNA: TGCGCCAGCAGCCAGGGTTCAATGGCGGGGCGACAAGAGACCCAGTACTTC; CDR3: CASSQGSMAGRQETQYF
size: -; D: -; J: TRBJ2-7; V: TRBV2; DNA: TGTGCCAGCAGTGAAACAGGGTGGGTGGGCTCCTACGAGCAGTACTTC; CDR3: CASSETGWVGSYEQYF
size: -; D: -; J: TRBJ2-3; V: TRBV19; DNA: TGTGCCAGTAGTATAGCGACACTCTCTAGCACAGATACGCAGTATTTT; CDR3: CASSIATLSSTDTQYF
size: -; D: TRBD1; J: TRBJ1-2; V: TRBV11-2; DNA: TGTGCCAGCAGCCGGGGGACAGCTAGAAACTATGGCTACACCTTC; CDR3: CASSRGTARNYGYTF
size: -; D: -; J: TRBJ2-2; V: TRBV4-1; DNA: TGCGCCAGCAGCCAGGATGGACCCGTCCCCGGGGAGCTGTTTTTT; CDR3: CASSQDGPVPGELFF
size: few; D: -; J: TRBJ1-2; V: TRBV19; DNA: TGTGCCAGTAGTCGTCCAGGGAACCCCTATGGCTACACCTTC; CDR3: CASSRPGNPYGYTF
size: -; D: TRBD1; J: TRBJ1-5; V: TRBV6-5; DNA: TGTGCCAGCAGTTACTCGACAGGGGGAAATCAGCCCCAGCATTTT; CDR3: CASSYSTGGNQPQHF